This T cell receptor beta chain emerged from a study of T cells in Graves' hyperthyroidism and ophthalmopathy. General observations from the study: The authors' 13 V-J model separated ophthalmopathy from stable hyperthyroidism.

Amplified regions were TCR beta CDR3 sequences from RNA transcripts. Initially, a first-round RT-PCR of the TCR CDR3 employed the HTBI primer set. TCRdb independently ran MiXCR on the multiplex PCR reads; one entry per CDR3 protein. The sample yields around 350,000 distinct CDR3 sequences, 17% seen once. By share of the sample, this clonotype is medium-sized. Its antigen is not identified. Fresh peripheral blood, under 11 ml, yielded the PBMCs. The source material was blood. The receptor comes from a young woman with Graves' hyperthyroidism that later progressed to Graves' ophthalmopathy.

CDR3 amino acids: CANSLAANTGELFF. CDR3 in DNA: TGTGCCAACTCCCTAGCGGCCAACACCGGGGAGCTGTTTTTT. The chain carries TRBV10-3 and TRBJ2-2; 7 bases agree with TRBD2. From germline, CDR1 is ENHRY and CDR2 SYGVKD. Trimming at V came to 10 bases and at J to 2 bases, leaving 7 bases not matched to a gene. This CDR3 contains 14 residues.